This paragraph reports one TCR beta chain. Its cognate antigen has yet to be identified. CDR1 and CDR2, per the germline V gene, are MDHEN and SYDVKM. CDR3 length: 15 amino acids, cysteine to phenylalanine. Only the CDR3 DNA stays, 45 bases, in frame from base 1. V and J are truncated by 5 bases and 2 bases respectively, leaving an intervening sequence of 16 bases. In total, 630 or so healthy bone marrow donors made up the cohort. Cohort members were all nominally healthy when sampled, although unrecorded immune exposures were likely present. The donor was CMV seropositive and belonged to the group of more than 250 seropositive cohort members. A peripheral blood sample was collected from each donor, and TCR beta sequencing was performed on peripheral blood mononuclear cells. Genomic DNA was extracted from the blood cell samples with the Qiagen DNeasy Blood Extraction Kit. The sample is drawn from a study of cytomegalovirus exposure and HLA in healthy donors (TCRdb year 2017). The study in broad terms: An earlier analysis of some 600 of the donors reported 250 to 300 Gb of sequence data and roughly 120 million unique TCR beta sequences obtained from some 170 million T cells. An early release that covered some 630 HLA-typed donors contained around 300 gigabases of sequencing data and 85 million to 100 million unique TCR sequences. Of the 350 to 450 genotyped donors, roughly 80% were placed in the genetic ancestry cluster associated with self-reported Caucasian donors. The aim of the study was to test whether cataloging public T cell receptors could identify signatures of past pathogen exposure. Using immunosequencing, the study profiled T cell repertoires from 666 subjects and related those repertoires to cytomegalovirus serostatus. A separate validation cohort of roughly 130 different subjects was used in addition to the approximately 640-subject first cohort. To predict cytomegalovirus infection status, the study brought together high-throughput TCR immunosequencing, statistical association of individual TCRs with disease status, and machine learning. A later analysis re-analyzed previously published TCR beta repertoires from 500 to 700 donors and added high-resolution HLA genotyping to study TCR occurrence patterns. In the later analysis, no new phenotypic data were used to find candidate immune exposures; instead, reliance was placed on TCR beta sequences and their occurrence across donors. An earlier analysis of more than 450 of the donors used high-throughput TCR beta sequencing to judge whether each TCR beta V gene segment behaved as functional or pseudogenic. Donor age, sex, ethnicity and CMV serostatus were compiled together with the repertoire data. A later genetic analysis took genome-wide SNP genotypes for about 55% of the 666 donors and used that subset as a discovery cohort. All discovery cohort repertoires had been generated on a single sequencing platform. HLA typing included class I and class II loci at four-digit resolution. The number of typed donors differed by locus: roughly 620-640 for A, B, C, DRB1 and DQB1; approximately 520 for DQA1; around 610 for DPA1; and 400 to 480 for DPB1. Roughly five DR-DQ haplotypes were handled as single units for association and clustering because linkage in the cohort was strong. Among about 400 genotyped donors of the cohort, an average of around 240,000 unique TCR beta nucleotide sequences was sequenced per donor, of which roughly 17% were non-productive.

Libraries came from the immunoSEQ multiplex PCR assay. The multiplex PCR relied on a mix of 60 forward primers for TCR Vbeta segments and 13 reverse primers for TCR Jbeta segments. The CDR3 region of rearranged TCR beta genes was amplified from genomic DNA with a multiplex PCR assay. On the Illumina HiSeq System, the amplified TCR beta libraries were sequenced as 87-base-pair reads. The study's own analysis went as follows. A later analysis counted some 74 million unique TCR beta chains across the 670 or so repertoires, and approximately 11 million of these chains were shared by at least two donors. A nearest-neighbor algorithm error-corrected the raw reads and collapsed the reads into unique sequences, merging closely related sequences to remove PCR and sequencing errors. Alignment of CDR3 sequences to IMGT reference sequences was used to assign V, D and J gene segments. For a sequence to be retained, a match of at least six nucleotides to both a V gene segment and a J gene segment was required. A rearrangement counted as productive if the CDR3 had no stop codons and remained in frame with V and J, and every other rearrangement counted as non-productive. Following IMGT convention, CDR3 was defined as the stretch from the second conserved V-encoded cysteine up to the conserved J-encoded phenylalanine. The earlier analysis of some 600 of the donors excluded sequences that lacked an unambiguous match to a single V gene segment. In an earlier analysis of several hundred of the donors, a V segment was called functional when productive rearrangements were above 56.7%, and segregating when the standard deviation between donors exceeded 5%. A statistical classification framework was built to diagnose cytomegalovirus status from the catalog of TCR beta chain sequences. V and J gene assignment, in a later analysis, came from comparing TCR nucleotide sequences with IMGT/GENE-DB human TR gene sequences. A later analysis assigned CDR3 sequences and most-parsimonious VDJ recombination scenarios with the TCRdist pipeline. In a later analysis, each TCR beta chain was defined by its CDR3 amino acid sequence together with its V-gene family, and reads without a unique V-gene family were excluded. As a way to deal with suspected cross-contamination and a sequencing artifact, a later analysis dropped nearly 600 nucleotide sequences that were highly shared and had low generation probability. In a later analysis, a clonal expansion index was calculated for each public chain from normalized within-repertoire ranks of inferred template counts. In a later analysis, generation probabilities were computed using a VDJ recombination model fitted to out-of-frame rearrangements, and the results were checked against IGoR. In a later analysis, TCR-TCR, TCR-HLA and TCR-CMV co-occurrence was scored with hypergeometric tests, and a repertoire-size bias correction was applied to TCR pairs. To estimate false discovery rates, a later analysis permuted the HLA or CMV assignments 20 times. In a later analysis, co-occurring TCRs were grouped with DBSCAN, and TCRdist sequence similarity was added when clustering was performed within HLA-allele-positive subsets. Co-occurrence clustering excluded repertoires with fewer than 30,000 or more than 120,000 public chains, plus five with anomalous nucleotide sharing. TCRdb took this table from immuneACCESS and kept in-frame rearrangements with V and J called. Such tables lack part of the clones; where checked against another copy, unresolved V genes explain under half of the gap, and the rest is unexplained. The D gene and trimming were derived from the DNA, and the V and J assignments and clone size from that table. Per the sample table, the count is 70,000 to 75,000 clones. The top ten clonotypes cover about 3.8% of the sample.

The full study reports these points: Compared with the 666-donor mean, donors in an Asian-associated ancestry cluster had fewer N-insertions in productive TCRs, according to a later genetic analysis. Several of the top co-occurrence clusters appeared to be linked to parvovirus B19, influenza, CMV and Epstein-Barr virus, according to a later analysis. An earlier analysis of some 560 of the donors showed that most TCR beta V segments appeared in productive rearrangements either about 87% or about 30% of the time, which broadly matched IMGT annotations. In vitro tests confirmed that a few of the cytomegalovirus-associated TCR beta chains recognize cytomegalovirus antigens. The only immune exposure information available for the cohort was CMV serostatus. The sequencing pipeline was judged likely to have produced a cluster of highly shared sequence variants as a technical artifact. Most TCR sequences were observed very rarely across donors, whereas some public TCRs were present in many individuals. Compared with equally common non-associated chains, HLA-associated TCR beta chains in a later analysis were more clonally expanded and had lower generation probabilities. According to a later analysis, TCR association rates differed among HLA loci, with DRB1 alleles showing the most associated TCRs and HLA-C alleles showing the fewest. At a false discovery rate of 0.05, a later analysis linked approximately 18,000 TCR beta sequences to specific HLA alleles. In this cohort, only TCR beta chains were sequenced, and detectable features were limited by the absence of alpha or paired-chain data. Some IMGT-functional V segments, including TRBV6-2 and TRBV6-3, could not be told apart with the 87-base-pair reads, so those segments were excluded. The classifier was reported to diagnose cytomegalovirus status with high specificity and sensitivity in both the original and validation cohorts. Assigning TCR associations to individual alleles was difficult when HLA alleles, especially DR and DQ, strongly co-occurred. The authors suggested that the approach could potentially be extended to other disease states and immunological phenotypes. Sequencing depth was assumed to be roughly uniform across donors in the presence/absence analyses, though that assumption may not hold. A later genetic analysis associated a missense DCLRE1C variant with V-gene and J-gene trimming of TCR beta chains, and an independent cohort replicated the association. According to a later analysis, most CMV-associated TCR beta chains appeared to be HLA-restricted, and the HLA associations seemed to be driven largely by CMV exposure. A further reported finding was that TCR beta sequences accurately predicted the HLA-A and HLA-B alleles for most subjects in the first cohort. In the study, approximately 160 TCR beta chains were listed as associated with cytomegalovirus. Because some donors lacked HLA typing at each locus, the association tests relied only on the typed subset. Correlated functional status among segregating V segments might be attributable to linkage disequilibrium, but an unknown experimental factor could not be ruled out. Because counts were too low, roughly 17 rarely observed V segments, including chromosome 9 orphons, were left out of the earlier analysis of about 500 of the donors.

Sequencing was done on a sample of PBMCs. This sequence originates from a female donor in good health and CMV-seropositive. Recombination linked TRBV28 to TRBJ2-7; the D gene is not confidently resolved. The nucleotide sequence reads as follows: TGTGCCAGCAGTGGGCTGGAAACCTTAACCTACGAGCAGTACTTC. Its protein product is CASSGLETLTYEQYF.